Listed here is a single T cell receptor beta chain. The antigen remains unidentified. The CDR3 consists of 15 residues. Germline V gene lookup returns CDR1 KGHSH and CDR2 LQKENI. V dropped 4 bases and J dropped 6 bases, with 17 bases sitting between them. The data were taken from a study of CD8 T cells in ankylosing spondylitis. Study results and limitations: Apparently characteristic of ankylosing spondylitis blood was a TCR beta motif (fewer than 10 highly homologous variants). Disease-linked clones reportedly showed significant enrichment in matched ankylosing spondylitis synovial fluid.

Using quantitative 5'-RACE with molecular barcodes, the authors made TCR beta libraries. TCRdb passed the 5' RACE reads through MiXCR, listing each CDR3 protein once. Of around 770,000 distinct CDR3 sequences detected, under 20% appear once; the ten largest clones hold over 15%. The chain has TRBV18 and TRBJ2-3; D unclear. The source of this sequence is a male donor with ankylosing spondylitis. Sequenced input: blood, either unsorted or a sorted T cell fraction (not recorded which). The DNA for the CDR3 is TGTGCCAGCTCACAAAGGGTCCCCGGAGAGGATACGCAGTATTTT. It is translated as CASSQRVPGEDTQYF.